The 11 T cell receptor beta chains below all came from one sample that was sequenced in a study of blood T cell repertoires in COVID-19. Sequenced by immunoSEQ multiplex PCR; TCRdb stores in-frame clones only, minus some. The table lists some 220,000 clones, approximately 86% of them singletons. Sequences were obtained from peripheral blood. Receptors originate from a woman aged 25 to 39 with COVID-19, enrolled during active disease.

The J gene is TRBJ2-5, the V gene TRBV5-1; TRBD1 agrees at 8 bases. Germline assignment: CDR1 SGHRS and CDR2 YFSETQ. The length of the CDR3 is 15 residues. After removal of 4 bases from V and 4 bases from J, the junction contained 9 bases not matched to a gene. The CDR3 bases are TGCGCCAGCAGCACATGGACAGGGAATAGAGAGACCCAGTACTTC. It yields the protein CASSTWTGNRETQYF. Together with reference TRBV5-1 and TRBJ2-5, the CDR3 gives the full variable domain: KAGVTQTPRYLIKTRGQQVTLSCSPISGHRSVSWYQQTPGQGLQFLFEYFSETQRNKGNFPGRFSGRQFSNSRSEMNVSTLELGDSALYLCASSTWTGNRETQYFGPGTRLLVL.

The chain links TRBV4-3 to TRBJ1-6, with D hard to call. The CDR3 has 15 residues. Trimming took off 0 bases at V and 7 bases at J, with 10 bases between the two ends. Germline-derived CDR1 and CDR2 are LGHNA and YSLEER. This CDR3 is CASSQESEPNSPLHF. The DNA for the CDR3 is TGCGCCAGCAGCCAAGAATCCGAGCCGAATTCACCCCTCCACTTT.

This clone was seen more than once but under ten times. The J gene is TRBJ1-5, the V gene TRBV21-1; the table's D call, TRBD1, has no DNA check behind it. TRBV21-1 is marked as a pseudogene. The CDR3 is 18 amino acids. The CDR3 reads CASSKEGGRGQGSQPQHF. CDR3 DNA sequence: TGTGCCAGCAGCAAAGAAGGGGGTAGGGGACAGGGTAGCCAGCCCCAGCATTTT.

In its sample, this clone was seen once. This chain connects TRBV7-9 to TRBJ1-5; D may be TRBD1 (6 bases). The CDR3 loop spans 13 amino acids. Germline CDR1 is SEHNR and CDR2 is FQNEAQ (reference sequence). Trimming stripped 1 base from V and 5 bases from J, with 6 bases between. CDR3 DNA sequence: TGTGCCAGCAGCTTAGAGGGGGATCAGCCCCAGCATTTT. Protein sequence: CASSLEGDQPQHF.

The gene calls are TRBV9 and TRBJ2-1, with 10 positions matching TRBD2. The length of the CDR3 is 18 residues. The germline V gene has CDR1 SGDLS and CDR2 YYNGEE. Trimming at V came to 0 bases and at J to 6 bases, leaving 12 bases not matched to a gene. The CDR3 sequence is CASSVDGRAGGPSNEQFF. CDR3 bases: TGTGCCAGCAGCGTAGATGGTCGAGCGGGGGGGCCGAGCAATGAGCAGTTCTTC.

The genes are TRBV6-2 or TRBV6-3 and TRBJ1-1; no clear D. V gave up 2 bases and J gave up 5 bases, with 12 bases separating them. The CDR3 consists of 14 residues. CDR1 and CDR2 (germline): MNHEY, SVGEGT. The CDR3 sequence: CASSYVEAGTEAFF. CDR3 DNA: TGTGCCAGCAGTTACGTGGAGGCGGGAACTGAAGCTTTCTTT.

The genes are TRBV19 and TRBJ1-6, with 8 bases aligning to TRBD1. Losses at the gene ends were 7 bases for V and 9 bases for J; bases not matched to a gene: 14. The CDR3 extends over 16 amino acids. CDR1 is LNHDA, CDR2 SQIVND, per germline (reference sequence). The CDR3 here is CASNWALGQGSSPLHF. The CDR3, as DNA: TGTGCCAGTAATTGGGCGCTCGGACAGGGCTCTTCACCCCTCCACTTT.

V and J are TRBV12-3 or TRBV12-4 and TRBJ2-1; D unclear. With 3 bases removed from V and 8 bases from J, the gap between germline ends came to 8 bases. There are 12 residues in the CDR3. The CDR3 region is CASSFLVDEQFF. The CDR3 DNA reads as TGTGCCAGCAGTTTTTTAGTAGATGAGCAGTTCTTC.

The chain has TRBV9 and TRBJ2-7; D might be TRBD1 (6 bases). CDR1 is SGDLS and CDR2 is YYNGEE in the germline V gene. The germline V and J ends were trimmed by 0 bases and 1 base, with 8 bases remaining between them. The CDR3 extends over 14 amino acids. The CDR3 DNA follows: TGTGCCAGCAGCGTAGCGGACAGATCCTACGAGCAGTACTTC. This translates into CASSVADRSYEQYF. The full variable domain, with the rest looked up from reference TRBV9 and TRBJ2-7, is DSGVTQTPKHLITATGQRVTLRCSPRSGDLSVYWYQQSLDQGLQFLIQYYNGEERAKGNILERFSAQQFPDLHSELNLSSLELGDSALYFCASSVADRSYEQYFGPGTRLTVT.

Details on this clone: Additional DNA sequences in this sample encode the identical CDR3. The CDR3 spells CSVEGAGGANEQFF. CDR3 nucleotide sequence: TGCAGCGTTGAGGGGGCGGGGGGGGCCAATGAGCAGTTCTTC. The genes are TRBV29-1 and TRBJ2-1; 9 positions agree with TRBD2. Germline CDR1 and CDR2: SQVTM and ANQGSEA. The CDR3 totals 14 residues. V lost 3 bases to trimming and J lost 6 bases; unmatched junction nucleotides: 6.

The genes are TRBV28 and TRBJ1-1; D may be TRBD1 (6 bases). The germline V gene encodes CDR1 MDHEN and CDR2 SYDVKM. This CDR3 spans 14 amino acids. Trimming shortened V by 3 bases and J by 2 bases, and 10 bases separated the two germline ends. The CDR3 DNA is TGTGCCAGCAGTTTCCCGGACAGAAACACTGAAGCTTTCTTT. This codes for CASSFPDRNTEAFF.